This T cell receptor (beta chain) is from a study of blood T cell repertoires in COVID-19. Study in general: Samples taken during acute and convalescent COVID-19 were collected in the United States, Italy and Spain. Nucleic acid was either cDNA or gDNA, and it came from T cells, B-cell-depleted T cells, or PBMCs.

Recovery among Cohort 3 donors was established by two negative PCRs, clearance, or symptom resolution. Trimming cost V 0 bases and J 1 base; bases outside gene matches: 4. This CDR3 is built from 17 residues. Germline values: CDR1 LGHNA, CDR2 YSLEER. Original analysis: Scientists estimated how many nucleated cells there were by amplifying reference gene primers. Using immunoSEQ multiplex PCR, the repertoire was profiled, and TCRdb retains in-frame clones only, with some absent. V, J and clone size are taken as reported in that table, and D and trimming were inferred from the DNA itself. The sample yields roughly 170,000 clones, approximately 87% seen once.

The rearrangement joins TRBV4-3 to TRBJ2-3, with TRBD2 matching 10 bases. Material for sequencing was PBMCs or T cells enriched from blood (not recorded which). This receptor was identified in a woman aged 45-65 years who had recovered from COVID-19. The CDR3 sequence: CASSQDALAGGTDTQYF. The CDR3 DNA sequence: TGCGCCAGCAGCCAAGATGCGCTAGCGGGGGGCACAGATACGCAGTATTTT.